Below, 29 T cell receptor beta chains from the same sample are listed, as sequenced in a study of cytomegalovirus exposure and HLA in healthy donors. It was with 60 Vbeta and 13 Jbeta primers that the PCR ran. The protocol was immunoSEQ multiplex PCR, while the TCRdb copy is restricted to in-frame clones and leaves out a portion. This table has a few hundred thousand clones, 65% to 90% appearing once. Input material: PBMCs. The receptor source for this set is a girl aged 5-17 years in good health and CMV-seronegative.

The rearrangement uses TRBV7-8 and TRBJ2-1; TRBD2 agrees at 13 bases. CDR1 SGHVS and CDR2 FQNEAQ come from the germline V gene. The CDR3 is made up of 17 amino acids. Trimming at V came to 5 bases and at J to 6 bases, leaving 10 bases not matched to a gene. The CDR3 bases are TGTGCCAGCAGCCACCCTCGGACTAGCGGGAGATCCAATGAGCAGTTCTTC. Translated: CASSHPRTSGRSNEQFF.

The chain joins TRBV21-1 to TRBJ1-5; the table's D call TRBD1 went unverified against the DNA. TRBV21-1 is classified as a pseudogene. This CDR3 has 21 residues. The CDR3 DNA follows: TGTGCCAGCAGCAGGGACAGGACTTATACCGACGAAAATTATAGCAATCAGCCCCAGCATTTT. Protein sequence: CASSRDRTYTDENYSNQPQHF.

V and J are TRBV21-1 and TRBJ1-2; the table's D call, TRBD1, has no DNA check behind it. TRBV21-1 is an annotated pseudogene. The CDR3 is 12 residues long. The CDR3 DNA sequence: TGTGCCAGTCCCAGGGATAACTATGGCTACACCTTC. It codes for CASPRDNYGYTF.

The rearrangement links TRBV6-5 to TRBJ1-2; 12 bases match TRBD1. The germline V gene has CDR1 MNHEY and CDR2 SVGAGI. V trimming: 7 bases; J trimming: 2 bases; junction bases outside the gene matches: 5. The CDR3 sequence is 15 residues long. CDR3 DNA sequence: TGTGCCAGCAAGGGACAGGGGGCTCTGAACTATGGCTACACCTTC. This translates into CASKGQGALNYGYTF.

The chain uses TRBV7-2 and TRBJ2-5; 15 nucleotides match TRBD2. V was clipped by 3 bases and J by 5 bases; unmatched bases: 10. Germline CDR1 and CDR2: SGHTA and FQGNSA. The CDR3 runs to 18 residues. The CDR3 region has the DNA TGTGCCAGCAGCTTGGGACTAGCGGGGGGCGGTTTCTGGGAGACCCAGTACTTC. Amino acids: CASSLGLAGGGFWETQYF.

The chain is built from TRBV4-1 and TRBJ1-5; no clear D gene. From germline, CDR1 is MGHRA and CDR2 YSYEKL. The CDR3 runs to 16 residues. Trimming left V 4 bases short and J 0 bases short, with 13 bases between. The CDR3, as DNA: TGCGCCAGCAGCCCTCAAGGAGCGAATAGCAATCAGCCCCAGCATTTT. Encoded protein: CASSPQGANSNQPQHF.

The V call is TRBV4-1, the J call TRBJ1-1; 9 bases are shared with TRBD1. From germline, CDR1 is MGHRA and CDR2 YSYEKL. The CDR3 loop spans 16 amino acids. With V trimmed by 4 bases and J by 4 bases, 10 bases remained unmatched. The CDR3 DNA follows: TGCGCCAGCAGCCCTTCTCAGGGACAGGGAGGCACTGAAGCTTTCTTT. Translating it yields CASSPSQGQGGTEAFF.

The V call is TRBV7-3, the J call TRBJ2-1; TRBD2 matches at 8 bases. Germline lookup yields CDR1 SGHTA and CDR2 FQGTGA. Trimming at V came to 5 bases and at J to 5 bases, leaving 5 bases not matched to a gene. The length of the CDR3 is 14 residues. The CDR3 reads CASSPAGANNEQFF. The DNA for the CDR3 is TGTGCCAGCAGCCCAGCGGGGGCTAACAATGAGCAGTTCTTC.

The J gene is TRBJ2-7, the V gene TRBV7-6, with D perhaps TRBD1 (6 bases). This CDR3 has 16 amino acids. Germline CDR1 reads SGHVS; CDR2 reads FNYEAQ. Trimming took off 2 bases at V and 2 bases at J, with 16 bases between the two ends. The CDR3 DNA reads as TGTGCCAGCAGCTTAAATGGTTATGACAGGACCTACGAGCAGTACTTC. It codes for CASSLNGYDRTYEQYF.

J is TRBJ2-6 and V is TRBV18, with 7 nucleotides matching TRBD1. This CDR3 contains 18 residues. V lost 2 bases to trimming and J lost 1 base; unmatched junction nucleotides: 8. CDR1 and CDR2 from the germline V gene are KGHSH and LQKENI. For the CDR3, the DNA is TGTGCCAGCTCACCAGTACAGGGGAAATCGTCTGGGGCCAACGTCCTGACTTTC. Translating it yields CASSPVQGKSSGANVLTF.

This chain links TRBV7-8 with TRBJ1-3, with D tentatively TRBD1 (5 bases). Germline lookup yields CDR1 SGHVS and CDR2 FQNEAQ. The CDR3 runs 16 residues. Trimming cost V 1 base and J 1 base, with 11 bases left between them. CDR3 residues: CASSLGYQGSGNTIYF. Written as DNA, the CDR3 is TGTGCCAGCAGCTTAGGCTATCAGGGATCTGGAAACACCATATATTTT.

This chain joins TRBV9 and TRBJ2-1; 9 bases are shared with TRBD2. There are 16 residues in the CDR3. Germline lookup yields CDR1 SGDLS and CDR2 YYNGEE. Germline trimming cut 0 bases from V and 10 bases from J; bases unmatched to any gene: 11. The CDR3: CASSVADPSGVGEQFF. The CDR3 coding sequence is TGTGCCAGCAGCGTAGCTGATCCTAGCGGGGTAGGAGAGCAGTTCTTC.

CDR3 nucleotides: TGTGCCAGCTCAAGGGGGCTAAGTCAGCCCCAGCATTTT. Translation gives CASSRGLSQPQHF. The chain carries TRBV6-5 and TRBJ1-5; 7 bases fit TRBD1. This CDR3 region has 13 residues. After removal of 8 bases from V and 6 bases from J, the junction contained 7 bases not matched to a gene. Germline CDR1 reads MNHEY; CDR2 reads SVGAGI.

Comments on this clone: The identical CDR3 is also encoded by other nucleotide sequences in the sample. V gene TRBV7-9 combines with J gene TRBJ1-1; D is perhaps TRBD1 (6 bases). Trimming took off 1 base at V and 2 bases at J, with 11 bases between the two ends. Germline lookup yields CDR1 SEHNR and CDR2 FQNEAQ (reference sequence). The CDR3 covers 15 residues. The CDR3 protein is CASSLGDRRNTEAFF. Written as DNA, the CDR3 is TGTGCCAGCAGCTTAGGAGACAGGAGAAACACTGAAGCTTTCTTT.

The chain has TRBV6-1 and TRBJ2-3; TRBD1 matches 10 bases. The CDR3 spans 14 residues. Germline CDR1 MNHNS, CDR2 SASEGT. V lost 5 bases to trimming and J lost 7 bases; unmatched junction nucleotides: 6. The CDR3: CASSSDRGLYTQYF. The CDR3 coding sequence is TGTGCCAGCAGTTCGGACAGGGGGTTGTATACGCAGTATTTT.

The chain uses TRBV7-9 and TRBJ2-1; D is uncertain. The CDR3 has 13 amino acids. V lost 4 bases, J lost 3 bases, and 7 bases lay in between. Germline lookup yields CDR1 SEHNR and CDR2 FQNEAQ (reference sequence). Here the CDR3 reads CASSSDFYNEQFF. The CDR3 DNA is TGTGCCAGCAGCTCCGACTTCTACAATGAGCAGTTCTTC.

This chain joins TRBV5-1 and TRBJ2-6; D unresolved. The CDR3 is 17 amino acids. Trimming took 1 base from V and 0 from J, leaving 11 bases between them. Looked up from germline, CDR1 is SGHRS and CDR2 is YFSETQ. The CDR3 DNA reads TGCGCCAGCAGCTTGCCTCCAGTTGTCTCTGGGGCCAACGTCCTGACTTTC. Residues: CASSLPPVVSGANVLTF.

The rearrangement joins TRBV7-9 to TRBJ2-1, with D hard to call. The CDR3 length is 11 residues. The germline V gene encodes CDR1 SEHNR and CDR2 FQNEAQ (reference sequence). V was shortened by 6 bases and J by 10 bases, with 10 bases between the two germline ends. CDR3 DNA: TGTGCCAGCAGTCCCAGTAACGAGCAGTTCTTC. Translating it yields CASSPSNEQFF. The full variable domain, rest sourced from reference TRBV7-9 and TRBJ2-1, is DTGVSQNPRHKITKRGQNVTFRCDPISEHNRLYWYRQTLGQGPEFLTYFQNEAQLEKSRLLSDRFSAERPKGSFSTLEIQRTEQGDSAMYLCASSPSNEQFFGPGTRLTVL.

Of note for this clone: At one boundary the junction diverges from the germline segment, which might be a read error. The genes are TRBV7-9 and TRBJ1-4; D remains unclear. Germline V gene data show CDR1 as SEHNR and CDR2 as FQNEAQ (reference sequence). The CDR3 loop spans 12 amino acids. CDR3 coding DNA: TGTTCCAGCAGCTCGATCGGGGAAAAACTGTTTTTT. This codes for CSSSSIGEKLFF.

V gene TRBV9 combines with J gene TRBJ2-1; possibly TRBD2 for D (6 bases). The CDR3 is made up of 14 amino acids. With 4 bases removed from V and 4 bases from J, the gap between germline ends came to 12 bases. Per the germline V gene, CDR1 is SGDLS and CDR2 is YYNGEE. The CDR3 region has the DNA TGTGCCAGCAGCCCAAGACTAGAATACAATGAGCAGTTCTTC. Protein sequence: CASSPRLEYNEQFF.

V is TRBV4-1 and J is TRBJ2-5; a possible D gene is TRBD1 (6 bases). Trimming cost V 1 base and J 5 bases, with 11 bases left between them. CDR3 size: 14 residues. Germline V gene sequence: CDR1 MGHRA, CDR2 YSYEKL. For the CDR3, the DNA is TGCGCCAGCAGCCAAGTCGGTAGGGGGGAGACCCAGTACTTC. Its translation is CASSQVGRGETQYF.

This chain connects TRBV5-6 to TRBJ2-2; D call uncertain. The ends were cut back, 1 base at V and 5 bases at J, with 6 bases in the middle. Germline CDR1 and CDR2: SGHDT and YYEEEE. CDR3 length: 13 amino acids. CDR3 in DNA: TGTGCCAGCAGCTTGTTCCTGACCGGGGAGCTGTTTTTT. It is translated as CASSLFLTGELFF.

V gene TRBV18 combines with J gene TRBJ1-2; 7 bases are a match to TRBD1. In germline, CDR1 is KGHSH, CDR2 LQKENI. The junction had 11 bases not matched to a gene; V was cut back by 3 bases and J by 7 bases. The CDR3 is made up of 15 amino acids. CDR3 DNA sequence: TGTGCCAGCTCACCCCGAGAACAGGGGATTGGTGGCTACACCTTC. Translated: CASSPREQGIGGYTF.

The chain has TRBV6-6 and TRBJ1-5; a weak D match, TRBD1 (5 bases). Per germline, CDR1 MNHNY and CDR2 SVGAGI (reference sequence). CDR3 length: 16 residues. V lost 3 bases, J lost 7 bases, and 19 bases lay in between. The DNA of the CDR3 is TGTGCCAGCAGTTATCCAGGAGGGGTAGTAGGGCAGCCCCAGCATTTT. It translates to CASSYPGGVVGQPQHF.

The J gene is TRBJ2-7, the V gene TRBV7-9, with D tentatively TRBD2 (5 bases). The CDR3 is made up of 13 amino acids. Germline loops: CDR1 SEHNR, CDR2 FQNEAQ (reference sequence). V was cut by 5 bases and J by 6 bases, with 14 bases left in between. The CDR3 DNA reads as TGTGCCAGCAGCGGGAGTACTCTTGTCGAGCAGTACTTC. Protein: CASSGSTLVEQYF.

In this sample, this clone turned up a few times. The rearrangement links TRBV5-5 to TRBJ2-7; D might be TRBD2 (5 bases). With 4 bases removed from V and 0 bases from J, the gap between germline ends came to 11 bases. The CDR3 extends over 14 amino acids. Germline V CDR1 and CDR2: SGHKS, YYEKEE (reference sequence). As DNA, the CDR3 is TGTGCCAGCAGCCACAATCGGGGCTCCTACGAGCAGTACTTC. Translated: CASSHNRGSYEQYF.

The chain joins TRBV4-1 to TRBJ2-1; unclear D gene. This CDR3 comprises 15 residues. Per germline, CDR1 MGHRA and CDR2 YSYEKL. The V gene lost 3 bases and the J gene lost 4 bases, with 13 bases spanning the gap. CDR3 in amino acids: CASSQYMSEYNEQFF. CDR3 coding DNA: TGCGCCAGCAGCCAGTATATGTCGGAGTACAATGAGCAGTTCTTC.

The rearrangement uses TRBV6-5 and TRBJ2-3, with 7 bases that match TRBD1. The ends lost 4 bases at V and 6 bases at J; junction bases unmatched: 10. This CDR3 region has 15 residues. Germline assignment: CDR1 MNHEY and CDR2 SVGAGI. CDR3 sequence: CASSSGTENGDTQYF. The CDR3 DNA is TGTGCCAGCAGTTCCGGGACAGAAAATGGGGATACGCAGTATTTT.

J is TRBJ1-2 and V is TRBV27; tentatively, D is TRBD1 (5 bases). CDR3 size: 16 residues. The germline gives CDR1 MNHEY, CDR2 SMNVEV (reference sequence). V dropped 5 bases and J dropped 3 bases, with 19 bases sitting between them. Here the CDR3 reads CASSPVLRGGDYGYTF. DNA for the CDR3: TGTGCCAGCAGTCCCGTTTTACGGGGGGGAGACTATGGCTACACCTTC.